These 21 T cell receptor beta chains were sequenced from one sample in a study of technical replicates of blood from a few donors. Measured with immunoSEQ multiplex PCR; TCRdb has only the in-frame clones, and not every one. The top ten hold 0.35% to 0.45% of the sample, which has approximately 81,000 clones, 90% to 96% seen once. Sequenced sample: T cells isolated from PBMCs. These receptors all come from a human donor in good health.

The chain couples TRBV7-6 to TRBJ1-2; D is uncertain. The CDR3 loop spans 13 amino acids. CDR1 is SGHVS, CDR2 FNYEAQ, per germline. Trimming cost V 1 base and J 2 bases, with 5 bases left between them. CDR3 DNA sequence: TGTGCCAGCAGCTTAGACGGGAACTATGGCTACACCTTC. It codes for CASSLDGNYGYTF.

This chain links TRBV18 with TRBJ2-2, with a weak D call TRBD1 (5 bases). V lost 5 bases, J lost 6 bases, and 10 bases lay in between. The CDR3 is 13 amino acids. From germline, CDR1 is KGHSH and CDR2 LQKENI. The CDR3 sequence: CASSFQGPGELFF. The CDR3 DNA reads TGTGCCAGCTCATTTCAGGGCCCCGGGGAGCTGTTTTTT. Together with reference TRBV18 and TRBJ2-2, the CDR3 gives the full variable domain: NAGVMQNPRHLVRRRGQEARLRCSPMKGHSHVYWYRQLPEEGLKFMVYLQKENIIDESGMPKERFSAEFPKEGPSILRIQQVVRGDSAAYFCASSFQGPGELFFGEGSRLTVL.

The rearrangement joins TRBV5-1 to TRBJ2-6; D remains ambiguous. There are 16 residues in the CDR3. From germline, CDR1 is SGHRS and CDR2 YFSETQ. The V and J ends lost 4 bases and 3 bases respectively, with 14 bases between them. The CDR3 nucleotides are TGCGCCAGCAGCCGTGACCCTAGTGGTGGGGCCAACGTCCTGACTTTC. Amino acids: CASSRDPSGGANVLTF.

The V and J genes are TRBV6-5 and TRBJ2-6; D unclear. V lost 2 bases and J 0 bases, leaving 2 bases between the germline ends. Germline V gives CDR1 MNHEY, CDR2 SVGAGI. The CDR3 spans 14 residues. As DNA, the CDR3 is TGTGCCAGCAGTTACCGCTCTGGGGCCAACGTCCTGACTTTC. It encodes CASSYRSGANVLTF.

This chain links TRBV7-2 with TRBJ2-5; D possibly corresponds to TRBD1 (5 bases). V was shortened by 1 base and J by 5 bases, with 17 bases between the two germline ends. Germline CDR1 SGHTA, CDR2 FQGNSA. The CDR3 is 16 amino acids. CDR3 loop: CASSLVGTGDWETQYF. CDR3 sequence (DNA): TGTGCCAGCAGCTTAGTTGGAACAGGTGATTGGGAGACCCAGTACTTC.

The chain joins TRBV9 to TRBJ2-3, with TRBD2 matching 10 bases. V gave up 1 base and J gave up 5 bases; unmatched junction bases: 1. Germline V gene data show CDR1 as SGDLS and CDR2 as YYNGEE. CDR3 length: 14 residues. The CDR3 protein is CASSVSGREDTQYF. The CDR3 DNA is TGTGCCAGCAGCGTAAGCGGGAGGGAAGATACGCAGTATTTT. Variable domain in full (rest from reference TRBV9 and TRBJ2-3): DSGVTQTPKHLITATGQRVTLRCSPRSGDLSVYWYQQSLDQGLQFLIQYYNGEERAKGNILERFSAQQFPDLHSELNLSSLELGDSALYFCASSVSGREDTQYFGPGTRLTVL.

The V gene is TRBV4-2, the J gene TRBJ2-3; TRBD2 matches 12 bases. Trimming at V came to 2 bases and at J to 0 bases, leaving 12 bases not matched to a gene. Germline V lookup: CDR1 LGHNA, CDR2 YNFKEQ. The CDR3 totals 20 residues. For the CDR3, the DNA is TGTGCCAGCAGCCAAATCCCCACTAGCGGGAGGCCCTCGAGCACAGATACGCAGTATTTT. Amino acid sequence: CASSQIPTSGRPSSTDTQYF.

V gene TRBV13 combines with J gene TRBJ1-5, with 8 positions matching TRBD1. Germline CDR1 reads PRHDT; CDR2 reads FYEKMQ (reference sequence). CDR3 length equals 15 residues. The V gene end was trimmed by 4 bases and the J gene end by 2 bases; junction bases not matched to a gene: 4. The CDR3 here is CASSSGTGRNQPQHF. CDR3 sequence (DNA): TGTGCCAGCAGCTCCGGGACAGGCCGCAATCAGCCCCAGCATTTT.

This clone was recorded only once. V and J are TRBV27 and TRBJ1-2; 8 bases align to TRBD1. Germline V gene sequence: CDR1 MNHEY, CDR2 SMNVEV (reference sequence). The CDR3 is made up of 14 amino acids. The ends lost 5 bases at V and 4 bases at J; junction bases unmatched: 6. CDR3 nucleotides: TGTGCCAGCAGTGTGACAGGGGCCGTCTATGGCTACACCTTC. Amino acids: CASSVTGAVYGYTF.

This chain joins TRBV5-5 and TRBJ2-3, with D unresolved. The CDR3 totals 14 residues. V lost 0 bases, J lost 6 bases, and 11 bases lay in between. CDR1 is SGHKS and CDR2 is YYEKEE in the germline V gene (reference sequence). The CDR3 coding sequence is TGTGCCAGCAGCTTGGGGTTAGCCGTGGATACGCAGTATTTT. Translated, it gives CASSLGLAVDTQYF.

The rearrangement joins TRBV30 to TRBJ1-4, with D maybe TRBD1 (5 bases). Germline V gives CDR1 GTSNPN, CDR2 SVGIG (reference sequence). V was trimmed by 4 bases and J by 1 base, leaving 16 bases between them. This CDR3 has 16 amino acids. CDR3: CAWKGGKGRTNEKLFF. CDR3 nucleotides: TGTGCCTGGAAGGGCGGGAAGGGGCGAACTAATGAAAAACTGTTTTTT.

J is TRBJ2-7 and V is TRBV30; D might be TRBD1 (6 bases). CDR1 is GTSNPN and CDR2 is SVGIG in the germline V gene (reference sequence). V dropped 3 bases and J dropped 4 bases, with 22 bases sitting between them. This CDR3 has 16 amino acids. The CDR3 DNA follows: TGTGCCTGGAGGTATTACTTGGGGGCGCAAACTTACGAGCAGTACTTC. Translated: CAWRYYLGAQTYEQYF.

The J gene is TRBJ2-1, the V gene TRBV30, with unresolved D. Germline V gives CDR1 GTSNPN, CDR2 SVGIG (reference sequence). V was trimmed by 4 bases and J by 7 bases, leaving 14 bases between them. CDR3 length: 13 amino acids. CDR3 nucleotide sequence: TGTGCCTGGACCCCGTTCGCCACTAATGAGCAGTTCTTC. The encoded protein is CAWTPFATNEQFF.

A word on this clone: Other DNA sequences of this sample code for an identical CDR3. The chain joins TRBV30 to TRBJ1-3; no definite D call. Per the germline V gene, CDR1 is GTSNPN and CDR2 is SVGIG (reference sequence). The CDR3 length is 13 residues. Trimming stripped 0 bases from V and 0 bases from J, with 3 bases between. CDR3 DNA: TGTGCCTGGAGTGTTAGCTCTGGAAACACCATATATTTT. It codes for CAWSVSSGNTIYF. Combining the CDR3 with reference TRBV30 and TRBJ1-3 gives the whole variable domain SQTIHQWPATLVQPVGSPLSLECTVEGTSNPNLYWYRQAAGRGLQLLFYSVGIGQISSEVPQNLSASRPQDRQFILSSKKLLLSDSGFYLCAWSVSSGNTIYFGEGSWLTVV.

The chain employs TRBV5-1 and TRBJ2-1, with TRBD1 matching 8 bases. Trimming cost V 3 bases and J 5 bases; bases outside gene matches: 4. Germline V gene data show CDR1 as SGHRS and CDR2 as YFSETQ. The CDR3 has 14 amino acids. CDR3 bases: TGCGCCAGCAGCTCGGACAGGGCCAACAATGAGCAGTTCTTC. It codes for CASSSDRANNEQFF.

The chain employs TRBV5-1 and TRBJ2-1; 12 bases fit TRBD2. Germline CDR1 reads SGHRS; CDR2 reads YFSETQ. J was trimmed by 7 bases and V by 4 bases; bases with no gene match: 9. CDR3 length: 16 residues. CDR3 in DNA: TGCGCCAGCAGCCCAGAACTAGCGGGAGGTATGAATGAGCAGTTCTTC. This codes for CASSPELAGGMNEQFF.

The chain is built from TRBV6-4 and TRBJ2-2, with 7 bases identical to TRBD2. V lost 4 bases, J lost 4 bases, and 0 bases stayed unmatched. The germline CDR1 and CDR2 sequences are MRHNA and SNTAGT. The CDR3 consists of 13 residues. CDR3 sequence (DNA): TGTGCCAGCAGTGGGACTAGCACCGGGGAGCTGTTTTTT. Protein product: CASSGTSTGELFF.

The chain carries TRBV11-2 and TRBJ2-5; D gene uncertain. Trimming left V 3 bases short and J 1 base short, with 9 bases between. CDR1 is SGHAT and CDR2 is FQNNGV in the germline V gene. The CDR3 has 14 amino acids. CDR3 sequence reads: CASSFSRSQETQYF. CDR3 sequence (DNA): TGTGCCAGCAGCTTTTCTAGGTCCCAAGAGACCCAGTACTTC.

This rearrangement joins TRBV2 to TRBJ2-5, with 12 bases that match TRBD1. The junction had 14 bases not matched to a gene; V was cut back by 7 bases and J by 5 bases. Germline CDR1 and CDR2: SNHLY and FYNNEI. The CDR3 is 17 residues long. The CDR3 DNA reads TGTGCCAGCACCGGGACAGGGGGCAGTATCGGAATGGAGACCCAGTACTTC. The encoded protein is CASTGTGGSIGMETQYF. Full variable domain (remainder filled in from reference TRBV2 and TRBJ2-5): EPEVTQTPSHQVTQMGQEVILRCVPISNHLYFYWYRQILGQKVEFLVSFYNNEISEKSEIFDDQFSVERPDGSNFTLKIRSTKLEDSAMYFCASTGTGGSIGMETQYFGPGTRLLVL.

The V call is TRBV30, the J call TRBJ2-7; TRBD1 aligns across 7 bases. Germline loops: CDR1 GTSNPN, CDR2 SVGIG (reference sequence). The CDR3 length is 12 residues. V lost 3 bases to trimming and J lost 4 bases; unmatched junction nucleotides: 3. CDR3 nucleotides: TGTGCCTGGAGAGAGACAGGGTACGAGCAGTACTTC. Residues: CAWRETGYEQYF.

This clone was counted a single time. The rearrangement joins TRBV7-3 to TRBJ1-2, with D tentatively TRBD1 (6 bases). With 1 base removed from V and 7 bases from J, the gap between germline ends came to 10 bases. The CDR3 loop spans 13 amino acids. Germline V gene lookup returns CDR1 SGHTA and CDR2 FQGTGA. CDR3 in amino acids: CASSLMAGAGYTF. The CDR3 coding sequence is TGTGCCAGCAGCTTAATGGCGGGGGCTGGCTACACCTTC.